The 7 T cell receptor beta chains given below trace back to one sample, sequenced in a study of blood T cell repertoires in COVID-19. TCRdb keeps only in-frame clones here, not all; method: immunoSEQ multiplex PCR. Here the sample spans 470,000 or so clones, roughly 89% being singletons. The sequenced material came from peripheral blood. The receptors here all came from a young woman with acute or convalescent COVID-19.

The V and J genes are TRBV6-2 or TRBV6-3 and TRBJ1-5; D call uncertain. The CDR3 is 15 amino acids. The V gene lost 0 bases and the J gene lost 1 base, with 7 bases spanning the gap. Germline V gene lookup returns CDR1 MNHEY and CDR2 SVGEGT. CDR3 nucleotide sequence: TGTGCCAGCAGTTACTCGACGGGGAGCAATCAGCCCCAGCATTTT. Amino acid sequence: CASSYSTGSNQPQHF.

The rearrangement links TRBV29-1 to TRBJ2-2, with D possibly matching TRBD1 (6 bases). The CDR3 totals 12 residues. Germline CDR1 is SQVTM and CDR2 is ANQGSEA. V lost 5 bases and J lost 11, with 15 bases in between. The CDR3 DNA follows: TGCAGCGTTTCCGCAGGGGTAGGAGAGCTGTTTTTT. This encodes CSVSAGVGELFF.

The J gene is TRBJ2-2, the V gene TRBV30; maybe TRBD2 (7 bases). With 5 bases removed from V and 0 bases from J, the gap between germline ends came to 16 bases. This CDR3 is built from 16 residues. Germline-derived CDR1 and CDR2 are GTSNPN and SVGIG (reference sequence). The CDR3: CAWDLTGGPNTGELFF. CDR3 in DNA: TGTGCCTGGGATTTAACGGGGGGCCCGAACACCGGGGAGCTGTTTTTT. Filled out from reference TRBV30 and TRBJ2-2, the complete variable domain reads SQTIHQWPATLVQPVGSPLSLECTVEGTSNPNLYWYRQAAGRGLQLLFYSVGIGQISSEVPQNLSASRPQDRQFILSSKKLLLSDSGFYLCAWDLTGGPNTGELFFGEGSRLTVL.

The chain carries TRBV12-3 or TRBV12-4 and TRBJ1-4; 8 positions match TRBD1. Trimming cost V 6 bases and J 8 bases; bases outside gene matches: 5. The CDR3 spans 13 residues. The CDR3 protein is CASRPDRDEKLFF. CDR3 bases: TGTGCCAGCAGACCGGACAGGGACGAAAAACTGTTTTTT.

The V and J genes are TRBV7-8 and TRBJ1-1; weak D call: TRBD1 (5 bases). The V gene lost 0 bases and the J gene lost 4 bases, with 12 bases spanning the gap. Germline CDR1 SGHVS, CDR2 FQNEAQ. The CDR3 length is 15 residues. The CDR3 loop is CASSLALGGVTEAFF. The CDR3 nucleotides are TGTGCCAGCAGCTTAGCGTTGGGGGGAGTCACTGAAGCTTTCTTT. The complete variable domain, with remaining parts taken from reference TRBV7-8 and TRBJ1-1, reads GAGVSQSPRYKVAKRGQDVALRCDPISGHVSLFWYQQALGQGPEFLTYFQNEAQLDKSGLPSDRFFAERPEGSVSTLKIQRTQQEDSAVYLCASSLALGGVTEAFFGQGTRLTVV.

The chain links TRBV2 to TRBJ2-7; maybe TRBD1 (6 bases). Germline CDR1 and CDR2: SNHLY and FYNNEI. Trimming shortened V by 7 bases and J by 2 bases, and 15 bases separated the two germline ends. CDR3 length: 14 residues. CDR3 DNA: TGTGCCAGCATTCGGACAGAGAAAACCTACGAGCAGTACTTC. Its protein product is CASIRTEKTYEQYF.

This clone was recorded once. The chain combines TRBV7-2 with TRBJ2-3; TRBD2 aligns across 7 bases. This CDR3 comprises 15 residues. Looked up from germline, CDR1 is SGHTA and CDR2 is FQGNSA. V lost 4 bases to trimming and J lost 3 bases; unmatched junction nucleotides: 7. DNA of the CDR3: TGTGCCAGCAGCTCTTGGACTAGTGGGACAGATACGCAGTATTTT. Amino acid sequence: CASSSWTSGTDTQYF. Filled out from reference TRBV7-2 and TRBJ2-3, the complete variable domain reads GAGVSQSPSNKVTEKGKDVELRCDPISGHTALYWYRQSLGQGLEFLIYFQGNSAPDKSGLPSDRFSAERTGGSVSTLTIQRTQQEDSAVYLCASSSWTSGTDTQYFGPGTRLTVL.